This T cell receptor (beta chain) was documented in a study of blood T cell repertoires in COVID-19. The germline V and J ends were trimmed by 5 bases and 5 bases, with 27 bases remaining between them. This CDR3 region has 18 residues. The germline CDR1 and CDR2 sequences are LNHDA and SQIVND (reference sequence). Repertoires were generated with immunoSEQ multiplex PCR, while TCRdb's copy carries only in-frame clones and drops some. Among about 260,000 clones listed, approximately 87% were seen once. V usage is TRBV19 and J usage is TRBJ2-5; D unclear. Sample: peripheral blood. The origin of this receptor is a man aged 60 to 75 who had recovered from COVID-19. The CDR3 spells CASSPRTPAGRPRETQYF. CDR3 nucleotides: TGTGCCAGTAGTCCCCGAACACCAGCAGGAAGGCCAAGGGAGACCCAGTACTTC.